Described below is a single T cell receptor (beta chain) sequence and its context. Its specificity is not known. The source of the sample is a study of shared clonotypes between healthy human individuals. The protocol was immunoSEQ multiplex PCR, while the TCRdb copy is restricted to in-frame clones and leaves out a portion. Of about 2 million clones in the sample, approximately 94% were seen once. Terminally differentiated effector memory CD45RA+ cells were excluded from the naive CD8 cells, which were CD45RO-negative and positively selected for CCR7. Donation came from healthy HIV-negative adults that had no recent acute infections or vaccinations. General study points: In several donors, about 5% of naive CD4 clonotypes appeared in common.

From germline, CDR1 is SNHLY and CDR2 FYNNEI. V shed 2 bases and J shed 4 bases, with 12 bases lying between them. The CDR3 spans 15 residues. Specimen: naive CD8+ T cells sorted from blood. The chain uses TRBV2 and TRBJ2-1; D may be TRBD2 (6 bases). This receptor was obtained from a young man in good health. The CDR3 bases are TGTGCCAGCAGTGAATATAGCGGCCCTTACAATGAGCAGTTCTTC. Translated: CASSEYSGPYNEQFF.